The rows below give T cell receptor beta chains drawn from one sample of a study of T cell responses to AZD1222 COVID-19 vaccine. The repertoire was sequenced with immunoSEQ multiplex PCR; TCRdb's copy has only in-frame clones and lacks some. The sample lists 70,000 to 95,000 clones; approximately 88% were seen once. Sequenced material: peripheral blood, taken 28 days after the second AZD1222 dose. The receptors here all came from an adult who received the AZD1222 COVID-19 vaccine. CDR3s include the opening cysteine and the closing phenylalanine or tryptophan. The order of the fields is D gene, V gene, clone size, J gene, CDR3 DNA, CDR3 protein. D genes are given only for firm matches. Rows give clone size only sometimes, using once, few, many, or a class for an expanded clone.

-	TRBV5-1	-	TRBJ2-6	TGCGCCAGCAGCGGTACGGGACAAGACTCTGGGGCCAACGTCCTGACTTTC	CASSGTGQDSGANVLTF
TRBD2	TRBV30	few	TRBJ2-3	TGTGCCTGGAGCCGACTAGCGGGGCGGACAGATACGCAGTATTTT	CAWSRLAGRTDTQYF
-	TRBV11-2	once	TRBJ2-5	TGTGCCAGCAGCTCCGGTGGGGCTCCGGGTCGGGAGACCCAGTACTTC	CASSSGGAPGRETQYF
-	TRBV2	-	TRBJ1-6	TGTGCCAGCAGTGTGGGGGGACCGAGTAATTCACCCCTCCACTTT	CASSVGGPSNSPLHF
-	TRBV5-1	-	TRBJ1-2	TGCGCCAGCAGCTTGGAATACAACTATGGCTACACCTTC	CASSLEYNYGYTF
TRBD2	TRBV3-1/TRBV3-2	-	TRBJ2-2	TGTGCCAGCAGCCAGGGACTAGCGAGTTACACCGGGGAGCTGTTTTTT	CASSQGLASYTGELFF
TRBD1	TRBV5-8	-	TRBJ1-2	TGTGCCAGCAGCTTCGTCCTCCATATCCAGACAGGGAGAGGCTACACCTTC	CASSFVLHIQTGRGYTF
-	TRBV2	-	TRBJ1-2	TGTGCCAGCAGTGCCGAGACCTATGGCTACACCTTC	CASSAETYGYTF
TRBD1	TRBV6-2/TRBV6-3	-	TRBJ1-6	TGTGCCAGCAGCCGGGACAGCCCCTATAATTCACCCCTCCACTTT	CASSRDSPYNSPLHF
TRBD1	TRBV19	-	TRBJ2-2	TGTGCCAGTAGTATAGACCCCCGACAGGGGGCCGGGGAGCTGTTTTTT	CASSIDPRQGAGELFF
TRBD1	TRBV18	-	TRBJ1-5	TGTGCCAGCTCACTAACGAGCCAGGGGGAGCAGCCCCAGCATTTT	CASSLTSQGEQPQHF
-	TRBV30	once	TRBJ2-3	TGTGCCTGGAGTCGGACCCTAGATACGCAGTATTTT	CAWSRTLDTQYF
-	TRBV27	-	TRBJ1-1	TGTGCCAGCAGTTCATCCCTGGGAACTGAAGCTTTCTTT	CASSSSLGTEAFF
TRBD2	TRBV4-1	once	TRBJ2-2	TGCGCCAGCAGCCAAAATCCGCTAGCGGGGGGAGCCGGGGAGCTGTTTTTT	CASSQNPLAGGAGELFF
TRBD1	TRBV2	-	TRBJ1-2	TGTGCCAGCAGGGGGACAGGATTGGGCTATGGCTACACCTTC	CASRGTGLGYGYTF